This entry features one TCR beta chain sequence. The target antigen is unknown. Study findings and constraints: Tumor Tregs overlapped most with tumor, then blood, naive CD4+ cells.

After constant-region reverse-primer amplification, full-length variable regions underwent semi-nested PCR with Nested Universal Primer A. TCRdb re-analysed the 5' RACE reads in MiXCR, keeping a single row per CDR3 protein. The sample carries about 8,900 distinct CDR3 sequences, over 50% recorded once. The CDR3 is made up of 13 amino acids. CDR1 is LNHDA and CDR2 is SQIVND in the germline V gene (reference sequence). V was shortened by 3 bases and J by 3 bases, with 6 bases between the two germline ends. Cells sorted as Tregs were CD4+, CD25+ and CD127-/low. The V call is TRBV19, the J call TRBJ1-5; D ambiguous. The sequence came from a female donor with breast cancer. Sequenced sample: Tregs sorted from a lymph node. The DNA of the CDR3 is TGTGCCAGTAGTATCCCAACCAATCAGCCCCAGCATTTT. This sequence encodes CASSIPTNQPQHF.